The clone carrying this T cell receptor (beta chain) was found a few times. Antigen unknown. These data come from a study of response to subunit inactivated influenza vaccine. General study results and limits: Authors suggested seasonal influenza vaccinations each recruit few new T cells.

TCRdb ran MiXCR on the RT-PCR reads and lists one entry per CDR3 protein. Here the sample spans 500,000 to 600,000 distinct CDR3 sequences, around 11% being singletons. The CDR3 is 13 amino acids. V was cut by 0 bases and J by 7 bases, with 11 bases left in between. CDR1 is SGHRS, CDR2 YFSETQ, per germline. The source material was PBMCs from blood, sampled on the day of vaccination. The clonotype originates from a middle-aged man who received an inactivated influenza vaccine. The chain couples TRBV5-1 to TRBJ2-7, with D possibly TRBD1 on 6 matching bases. CDR3 in DNA: TGCGCCAGCAGCTTGGAGGGCCAGGGGGAGCAGTACTTC. Its translation: CASSLEGQGEQYF.